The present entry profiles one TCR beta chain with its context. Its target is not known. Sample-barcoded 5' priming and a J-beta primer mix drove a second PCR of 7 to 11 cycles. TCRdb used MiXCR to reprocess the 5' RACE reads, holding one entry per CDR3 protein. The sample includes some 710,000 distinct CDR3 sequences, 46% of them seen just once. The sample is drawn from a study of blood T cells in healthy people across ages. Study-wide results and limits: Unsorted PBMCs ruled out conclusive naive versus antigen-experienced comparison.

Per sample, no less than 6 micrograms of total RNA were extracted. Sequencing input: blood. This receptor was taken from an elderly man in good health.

In DNA, the CDR3 is TGTGCCAGCAGCGAAACGGGGACGACCGGGGAGCTGTTTTTT. This translates into CASSETGTTGELFF. The rearrangement joins TRBV9 to TRBJ2-2; D could derive from TRBD1 or TRBD2 (5 bases each). Germline CDR1 reads SGDLS; CDR2 reads YYNGEE. The CDR3 consists of 14 residues. Trimming removed 3 bases from V and 5 bases from J, with 11 bases in between.